The rows below give T cell receptor beta chains drawn from one sample of a study of CD8 T cells in Susac syndrome. MiXCR, applied by TCRdb to the immunoSEQ multiplex PCR reads, yields one record per CDR3 protein. The sample lists about 130,000 distinct CDR3 sequences; about 95% were seen once. Sequenced material: CD8+ T cells from PBMCs. The receptor source for this set is a human donor with Susac syndrome. The CDR3 runs from the conserved cysteine through the conserved F or W. D genes are given only for firm matches. Size is omitted from some rows. Given values are once, few, many or a class for expanded clones.

.	TRBD2	TRBJ2-3	TRBV20-1	TGCAGTGCTAGAGGACTAGCAGAGAGCACAGATACGCAGTATTTT	CSARGLAESTDTQYF
.	.	TRBJ2-7	TRBV28	TGTGCCAGCAGTTTAAGTCGGTCAGCCTACGAGCAGTACTTC	CASSLSRSAYEQYF
.	TRBD1	TRBJ1-4	TRBV13	TGTGCCAGCAGCATCGCCTACCTATTGGACAGGGGAAGCGAAAAACTGTTTTTT	CASSIAYLLDRGSEKLFF
.	TRBD2	TRBJ2-5	TRBV7-7	TGTGCTAGCAGCTCCAGCCCCCGCGGGAGTAAAGAGACCCAGTACTTC	CASSSSPRGSKETQYF
once	.	TRBJ1-1	TRBV9	TGTGCCAGCAGCGCCGGACAGTGGGGCTTTGAAGCTTTCTTT	CASSAGQWGFEAFF
.	.	TRBJ2-6	TRBV9	TGTGCCAGCAGCGACATAAGGGGGGCCCCAGGGGCCAACGTCCTGACTTTC	CASSDIRGAPGANVLTF
.	.	TRBJ2-5	TRBV6-5	TGTGCCAGCAGTTACTCGGAGGGCTGGGTCTACGGGGAAGAGACCCAGTACTTC	CASSYSEGWVYGEETQYF
.	TRBD2	TRBJ2-7	TRBV20-1	TGCAGTGCTAGTCAGGGGACTAGCGGCTACGAGCAGTACTTC	CSASQGTSGYEQYF
few	.	TRBJ2-7	TRBV19	TGTGCCAGTAGTATGGGGCAGGGCTACGAGCAGTACTTC	CASSMGQGYEQYF
.	.	TRBJ2-7	TRBV20-1	TGCAGTGTCCGGACAGGAGGGTCCTACGAGCAGTACTTC	CSVRTGGSYEQYF